Following are 10 T cell receptor beta chains from one sample sequenced in a study of radiotherapy plus CTLA-4 blockade in lung cancer. This table comes from immunoSEQ multiplex PCR, and its TCRdb copy is limited to in-frame clones, with some not included. The sample has 50,000 to 75,000 clones, about 80% seen once. The sample here was peripheral blood, taken from a patient treated with radiotherapy plus ipilimumab. The receptors shown here come from a human donor with non-small cell lung cancer who had a complete response to radiotherapy plus ipilimumab.

This sequence joins TRBV15 and TRBJ1-4; TRBD1 is a possible D gene (6 bases). This CDR3 is built from 18 residues. V lost 1 base and J lost 2, with 17 bases in between. Germline-derived CDR1 and CDR2 are LNHNV and YYDKDF (reference sequence). The CDR3 spells CATSRAVDWDTTNEKLFF. Here the CDR3 DNA reads TGTGCCACCAGCAGAGCTGTCGACTGGGACACGACTAATGAAAAACTGTTTTTT.

Comment on this clone: At one end, the junction sequence differs from germline, possibly due to a read error. The chain uses TRBV29-1 and TRBJ1-2, with 7 positions matching TRBD1. CDR3 size: 12 residues. From germline, CDR1 is SQVTM and CDR2 ANQGSEA. CDR3 nucleotide sequence: TGCAGCGTTGGGGACAGTGACTATCGCTACACCTTC. Residues: CSVGDSDYRYTF.

The chain joins TRBV6-5 to TRBJ1-2; no definite D call. Per the germline V gene, CDR1 is MNHEY and CDR2 is SVGAGI. Trimming removed 6 bases at V and 2 bases at J, with 10 bases between. There are 13 residues in the CDR3. CDR3 sequence: CASSPRGNYGYTF. CDR3 sequence (DNA): TGTGCCAGCAGCCCCAGAGGAAACTATGGCTACACCTTC.

This chain links TRBV6-5 with TRBJ1-1; D perhaps matches TRBD1 (5 bases). Trimming shortened V by 2 bases and J by 6 bases, and 13 bases separated the two germline ends. CDR1 MNHEY and CDR2 SVGAGI come from the germline V gene. The CDR3 consists of 14 residues. The CDR3 DNA reads as TGTGCCAGCAGTTACCTATTGTTAGGGGCTGAAGCTTTCTTT. It encodes CASSYLLLGAEAFF.

This sequence joins TRBV19 and TRBJ1-2, with 9 bases aligning to TRBD1. The trim removed 5 bases at V and 1 base at J, leaving 14 bases unmatched. The CDR3 totals 18 residues. CDR1 and CDR2 from the germline V gene are LNHDA and SQIVND (reference sequence). The CDR3 is CASSPGQGLNELNYGYTF. The CDR3 bases are TGTGCCAGTAGTCCGGGACAGGGTTTAAATGAGCTTAACTATGGCTACACCTTC.

The J gene is TRBJ1-2, the V gene TRBV5-5; TRBD1 might be the D (5 bases). Trimming cost V 4 bases and J 4 bases, with 11 bases left between them. The germline V gene has CDR1 SGHKS and CDR2 YYEKEE (reference sequence). The CDR3 has 13 amino acids. The CDR3 sequence: CASSEGRGYGYTF. Written as DNA, the CDR3 is TGTGCCAGCAGCGAGGGACGGGGCTATGGCTACACCTTC.

The chain recombines TRBV9 with TRBJ1-1; tentative D call: TRBD1 (5 bases). Deletions cut 8 bases from V and 9 bases from J, with 14 bases between. Germline V gives CDR1 SGDLS, CDR2 YYNGEE. The CDR3 is 11 residues long. In nucleotides, the CDR3 is TGTGCCAGAAGAGGCGGGACGCAAGCTTTCTTT. Protein sequence: CARRGGTQAFF.

The chain recombines TRBV7-9 with TRBJ1-2; D might be TRBD1 (5 bases). V gave up 1 base and J gave up 1 base, with 7 bases separating them. The CDR3 totals 14 residues. Germline CDR1 reads SEHNR; CDR2 reads FQNEAQ (reference sequence). The CDR3 spells CASSLGQRNYGYTF. The CDR3 nucleotides read TGTGCCAGCAGCTTAGGACAGCGTAACTATGGCTACACCTTC.

This clone was recorded only once. V gene TRBV18 combines with J gene TRBJ2-2; D is possibly TRBD2 (6 bases). V was shortened by 5 bases and J by 4 bases, with 14 bases between the two germline ends. Germline V gene lookup returns CDR1 KGHSH and CDR2 LQKENI. The CDR3 runs 15 residues. The CDR3 DNA reads TGTGCCAGCTCAACGATACTAGCAGGCACCGGGGAGCTGTTTTTT. As protein: CASSTILAGTGELFF.

This rearrangement joins TRBV10-2 to TRBJ1-2, with a tentative D call TRBD1 (6 bases). Per germline, CDR1 WSHSY and CDR2 SAAADI. This CDR3 comprises 16 residues. V lost 4 bases and J 0 bases, leaving 15 bases between the germline ends. The CDR3 coding sequence is TGCGCCAGCAGTGGCGGCGGGGACAAGGCTAACTATGGCTACACCTTC. Residues: CASSGGGDKANYGYTF.